Listed below are T cell receptor beta chains from one sample, sequenced in a study of blood T cell repertoires in COVID-19. The repertoire was sequenced with immunoSEQ multiplex PCR; TCRdb's copy has only in-frame clones and lacks some. Seen here are 250,000 to 300,000 clones, around nine tenths observed once, and the top ten hold about 4.6%. Sequencing input: peripheral blood. These receptors were taken from a middle-aged man with acute or convalescent COVID-19. Both conserved end residues are part of each CDR3. D genes are given only for firm matches. Clone sizes are given selectively: once, few, many, or a class where the clone is expanded.

v_call: TRBV5-1
clone_size: once
j_call: TRBJ1-1
d_call: -
cdr3_aa: CASNEGNTEAFF
cdr3_nt: TGCGCCAGCAATGAGGGGAACACTGAAGCTTTCTTT

v_call: TRBV5-6
clone_size: -
j_call: TRBJ1-5
d_call: -
cdr3_aa: CASSPRQGLGDQPQHF
cdr3_nt: TGTGCCAGCAGCCCGCGGCAGGGACTCGGCGATCAGCCCCAGCATTTT

v_call: TRBV21-1
clone_size: -
j_call: TRBJ1-1
d_call: -
cdr3_aa: CASSTHGDSGAFF
cdr3_nt: TGTGCCAGCAGCACACACGGGGACAGCGGAGCTTTCTTT

v_call: TRBV10-2
clone_size: -
j_call: TRBJ2-7
d_call: -
cdr3_aa: CASSEFLSYEQYF
cdr3_nt: TGCGCCAGCAGTGAGTTTTTGAGCTACGAGCAGTACTTC

v_call: TRBV7-2
clone_size: -
j_call: TRBJ1-2
d_call: -
cdr3_aa: CASSKGTNGGYTF
cdr3_nt: TGTGCCAGCAGCAAAGGGACAAACGGTGGCTACACCTTC

v_call: TRBV11-2
clone_size: -
j_call: TRBJ2-3
d_call: TRBD1
cdr3_aa: CASSFKGALADTQYF
cdr3_nt: TGTGCCAGCAGCTTTAAGGGGGCCCTGGCAGATACGCAGTATTTT

v_call: TRBV30
clone_size: -
j_call: TRBJ1-5
d_call: TRBD1
cdr3_aa: CAWSVGTGSQPQHF
cdr3_nt: TGTGCCTGGAGTGTTGGGACAGGCAGTCAGCCCCAGCATTTT

v_call: TRBV3-1/TRBV3-2
clone_size: once
j_call: TRBJ2-1
d_call: -
cdr3_aa: CASSQYGSYNEQFF
cdr3_nt: TGTGCCAGCAGCCAATACGGTTCCTACAATGAGCAGTTCTTC

v_call: TRBV5-1
clone_size: -
j_call: TRBJ1-2
d_call: TRBD1
cdr3_aa: CASSNLGTADGYTF
cdr3_nt: TGCGCCAGCTCCAATCTCGGGACAGCTGATGGCTACACCTTC

v_call: TRBV4-1
clone_size: -
j_call: TRBJ2-7
d_call: -
cdr3_aa: CASSQGFTGTSYEQYF
cdr3_nt: TGCGCCAGCAGCCAGGGATTTACAGGGACCTCCTACGAGCAGTACTTC

v_call: TRBV3-1/TRBV3-2
clone_size: once
j_call: TRBJ1-2
d_call: TRBD1
cdr3_aa: CASSPNVGQGKYGYTF
cdr3_nt: TGTGCCAGCAGTCCCAACGTTGGACAGGGAAAATATGGCTACACCTTC

v_call: TRBV4-1
clone_size: once
j_call: TRBJ1-4
d_call: -
cdr3_aa: CASSPGRGEKLFF
cdr3_nt: TGCGCCAGCAGCCCTGGGAGGGGTGAAAAACTGTTTTTT

v_call: TRBV2
clone_size: -
j_call: TRBJ1-4
d_call: TRBD1
cdr3_aa: CASTRTGGAGEKLFF
cdr3_nt: TGTGCCAGCACCCGAACAGGGGGCGCGGGTGAAAAACTGTTTTTT

v_call: TRBV19
clone_size: -
j_call: TRBJ1-5
d_call: -
cdr3_aa: CASSWTFSNQPQHF
cdr3_nt: TGTGCCAGTAGTTGGACATTCAGCAATCAGCCCCAGCATTTT

v_call: TRBV3-1/TRBV3-2
clone_size: -
j_call: TRBJ1-1
d_call: -
cdr3_aa: CASSQGRVYTEAFF
cdr3_nt: TGTGCCAGCAGCCAAGGACGGGTCTACACTGAAGCTTTCTTT

v_call: TRBV15
clone_size: -
j_call: TRBJ2-7
d_call: TRBD1
cdr3_aa: CATSRPGTGGFGEQYF
cdr3_nt: TGTGCCACCAGCAGACCCGGGACAGGAGGGTTCGGGGAGCAGTACTTC

v_call: TRBV19
clone_size: once
j_call: TRBJ1-1
d_call: -
cdr3_aa: CASSIWDTNTEAFF
cdr3_nt: TGTGCCAGTAGTATCTGGGACACGAACACTGAAGCTTTCTTT

v_call: TRBV2
clone_size: -
j_call: TRBJ1-3
d_call: TRBD1
cdr3_aa: CASRTAGGSGNTIYF
cdr3_nt: TGTGCCAGCCGTACGGCAGGGGGCTCTGGAAACACCATATATTTT

v_call: TRBV24-1
clone_size: -
j_call: TRBJ1-5
d_call: -
cdr3_aa: CATSPGGSGDNQPQHF
cdr3_nt: TGTGCCACCAGTCCCGGGGGGTCGGGGGACAATCAGCCCCAGCATTTT

v_call: TRBV5-4
clone_size: -
j_call: TRBJ1-2
d_call: -
cdr3_aa: CASSYGQGYTF
cdr3_nt: TGTGCCAGCAGCTATGGACAGGGCTACACCTTC

v_call: TRBV5-1
clone_size: -
j_call: TRBJ2-1
d_call: TRBD2
cdr3_aa: CASSLDPRGGAYNEQFF
cdr3_nt: TGCGCCAGCAGCTTGGACCCTCGGGGGGGCGCCTACAATGAGCAGTTCTTC

v_call: TRBV2
clone_size: -
j_call: TRBJ1-2
d_call: -
cdr3_aa: CASSSGLQGYTF
cdr3_nt: TGTGCCAGCAGTTCTGGCCTTCAGGGCTACACCTTC

v_call: TRBV2
clone_size: -
j_call: TRBJ2-2
d_call: TRBD1
cdr3_aa: CASSENRGSSGELFF
cdr3_nt: TGTGCCAGCAGTGAAAACAGGGGTTCGTCCGGGGAGCTGTTTTTT

v_call: TRBV25-1
clone_size: -
j_call: TRBJ1-2
d_call: TRBD1
cdr3_aa: CASSAGQGAGYGYTF
cdr3_nt: TGTGCCAGCAGTGCGGGACAGGGGGCCGGCTATGGCTACACCTTC

v_call: TRBV19
clone_size: -
j_call: TRBJ1-1
d_call: -
cdr3_aa: CASSIGPPSGTLNTEAFF
cdr3_nt: TGTGCCAGTAGTATAGGGCCCCCCTCCGGGACTTTAAACACTGAAGCTTTCTTT

v_call: TRBV10-3
clone_size: -
j_call: TRBJ1-6
d_call: -
cdr3_aa: CATRSDRPEHNSPLHF
cdr3_nt: TGTGCCACCAGGAGCGATCGACCTGAACATAATTCACCCCTCCACTTT

v_call: TRBV10-2
clone_size: -
j_call: TRBJ2-5
d_call: -
cdr3_aa: CASSAAGPETQYF
cdr3_nt: TGCGCCAGCAGTGCGGCGGGCCCTGAGACCCAGTACTTC

v_call: TRBV14
clone_size: -
j_call: TRBJ1-2
d_call: TRBD1
cdr3_aa: CASSPRPGQGHGYTF
cdr3_nt: TGTGCCAGCAGCCCAAGACCGGGACAGGGGCATGGCTACACCTTC

v_call: TRBV29-1
clone_size: -
j_call: TRBJ1-1
d_call: -
cdr3_aa: CSVGDTTIPTEAFF
cdr3_nt: TGCAGCGTCGGGGACACTACTATCCCCACTGAAGCTTTCTTT

v_call: TRBV29-1
clone_size: -
j_call: TRBJ1-1
d_call: -
cdr3_aa: CSVEDRLNTEAFF
cdr3_nt: TGCAGCGTTGAAGACAGATTGAACACTGAAGCTTTCTTT

v_call: TRBV24-1
clone_size: -
j_call: TRBJ2-3
d_call: -
cdr3_aa: CATSDQNPVDGTDTQYF
cdr3_nt: TGTGCCACCAGTGACCAAAACCCCGTAGATGGCACAGATACGCAGTATTTT

v_call: TRBV5-6
clone_size: -
j_call: TRBJ2-3
d_call: -
cdr3_aa: CASSSGIPLLPDTQYF
cdr3_nt: TGTGCCAGCAGCTCGGGGATCCCCTTATTACCAGATACGCAGTATTTT

v_call: TRBV29-1
clone_size: -
j_call: TRBJ1-5
d_call: -
cdr3_aa: CSVTVHSNQPQHF
cdr3_nt: TGCAGCGTTACAGTCCACTCTAATCAGCCCCAGCATTTT

v_call: TRBV6-5
clone_size: -
j_call: TRBJ1-2
d_call: TRBD1
cdr3_aa: CASLNTGEGYGYTF
cdr3_nt: TGTGCCAGCTTAAACACAGGGGAAGGCTATGGCTACACCTTC

v_call: TRBV10-3
clone_size: -
j_call: TRBJ1-5
d_call: -
cdr3_aa: CAISNTGKSQPQHF
cdr3_nt: TGTGCCATCAGCAACACAGGGAAAAGCCAGCCCCAGCATTTT

v_call: TRBV3-1/TRBV3-2
clone_size: -
j_call: TRBJ1-5
d_call: -
cdr3_aa: CASSQGQIYQPQHF
cdr3_nt: TGTGCCAGCAGCCAAGGACAGATATATCAGCCCCAGCATTTT

v_call: TRBV3-1/TRBV3-2
clone_size: -
j_call: TRBJ1-2
d_call: -
cdr3_aa: CASSLSSTVASSGYTF
cdr3_nt: TGTGCCAGCAGTTTATCGTCAACAGTCGCCTCGTCGGGCTACACCTTC

v_call: TRBV7-9
clone_size: -
j_call: TRBJ2-7
d_call: -
cdr3_aa: CASMGSITEQYF
cdr3_nt: TGTGCCAGCATGGGCAGTATCACCGAGCAGTACTTC